Below, 6 T cell receptor beta chains from the same sample are listed, as sequenced in a study of early T cells in non-severe SARS-CoV-2 infection (dated by TCRdb to the early 2020s). The library came from 5' RACE. TCRdb names NextSeq 500 as the instrument used. Through fastp at Q25 and MiXCR, TCRdb rebuilt clones from the public reads, retaining in-frame beta chains. Each CDR3 protein appears once, grouped with its most common genes and DNA. This sample holds 50,000 to 55,000 distinct CDR3 sequences; about 9.7% were observed only once. Of the sample, 3.5% to 5% falls within the top ten clones. Sequencing was carried out using whole blood. The receptors here all came from an adult who was a healthcare worker with PCR-confirmed SARS-CoV-2 infection or an uninfected control (not recorded which).

CDR3 in DNA: TGCAGCGTGACTGGGGGAGTCTATGAAAAACTGTTTTTT. Protein: CSVTGGVYEKLFF. The chain combines TRBV29-1 with TRBJ1-4, with D possibly matching TRBD1 (5 bases). The germline gives CDR1 SQVTM, CDR2 ANQGSEA. CDR3 size: 13 residues. Trimming shortened V by 6 bases and J by 6 bases, and 14 bases separated the two germline ends. Combining the CDR3 with reference TRBV29-1 and TRBJ1-4 gives the whole variable domain SAVISQKPSRDICQRGTSLTIQCQVDSQVTMMFWYRQQPGQSLTLIATANQGSEATYESGFVIDKFPISRPNLTFSTLTVSNMSPEDSSIYLCSVTGGVYEKLFFGSGTQLSVL.

This clonotype was observed many times. This chain joins TRBV4-3 and TRBJ2-1, with 8 bases fitting TRBD1. The CDR3 has 17 residues. Germline CDR1 reads LGHNA; CDR2 reads YSLEER. After removal of 4 bases from V and 6 bases from J, the junction contained 14 bases not matched to a gene. The CDR3 loop is CASSRSIRQGATNEQFF. The CDR3 DNA sequence: TGCGCCAGCAGCCGATCGATTAGGCAGGGGGCGACCAATGAGCAGTTCTTC.

This clonotype appeared many times. J is TRBJ1-3 and V is TRBV5-6; 9 bases align to TRBD1. The germline CDR1 and CDR2 sequences are SGHDT and YYEEEE. The CDR3 is made up of 15 amino acids. Germline trimming cut 4 bases from V and 7 bases from J; bases unmatched to any gene: 9. In nucleotides, the CDR3 is TGTGCCAGCAGCCCTGGACAGGGGCGAGGCAACACCATATATTTT. Protein product: CASSPGQGRGNTIYF.

This clonotype was counted at least ten times. This sequence joins TRBV3-1 and TRBJ1-1; D is undetermined. With 3 bases removed from V and 6 bases from J, the gap between germline ends came to 5 bases. The CDR3 sequence is 11 residues long. Germline loops: CDR1 LGHDT, CDR2 YNNKEL (reference sequence). The CDR3, as DNA: TGTGCCAGCAGCCAGACCGCTGAAGCTTTCTTT. Its translation: CASSQTAEAFF. Combining the CDR3 with reference TRBV3-1 and TRBJ1-1 gives the whole variable domain DTAVSQTPKYLVTQMGNDKSIKCEQNLGHDTMYWYKQDSKKFLKIMFSYNNKELIINETVPNRFSPKSPDKAHLNLHINSLELGDSAVYFCASSQTAEAFFGQGTRLTVV.

This clonotype occurred a few times. The rearrangement joins TRBV29-1 to TRBJ1-1, with TRBD1 identical over 8 bases. In germline, CDR1 is SQVTM, CDR2 ANQGSEA. Trimming at V came to 4 bases and at J to 3 bases, leaving 1 base not matched to a gene. The CDR3 runs 12 residues. CDR3 residues: CSVGQGYTEAFF. The CDR3 DNA sequence: TGCAGCGTTGGACAGGGGTACACTGAAGCTTTCTTT.

This clonotype showed up just a few times. The CDR3 spells CASSVGTKNIQYF. Written as DNA, the CDR3 is TGTGCCAGTAGTGTCGGGACCAAAAACATTCAGTACTTC. V is TRBV9 and J is TRBJ2-4, with a weak D call TRBD2 (5 bases). Germline CDR1 and CDR2: SGDLS and YYNGEE. The length of the CDR3 is 13 residues. Trimming shortened V by 8 bases and J by 2 bases, and 11 bases separated the two germline ends.